Presented here are 21 T cell receptor beta chains from one specimen sequenced in a study of regulatory T cells in long-lasting Graves disease. Time point reported: persistent/refractory GD, antithyroid drugs over 5 years with positive TRAb. The TCR library used RNA extracted from PBMCs. Through Arm-PCR of CDR3 regions and iRepertoire HTBI primers, TCR beta libraries were built. TCRdb re-called the multiplex PCR reads with MiXCR, one entry per CDR3 protein. The sample yields roughly 400,000 distinct CDR3 sequences, 20% to 25% seen once. Sample: peripheral blood mononuclear cells (PBMCs), taken when the disease was refractory, from a patient treated with antithyroid drugs. All receptors derive from a female donor with Graves disease.

This clonotype was counted many times. The CDR3, as DNA: TGTGCCAGCAGTTTAAGACAGGGGTCGGGCACCGGGGAGCTGTTTTTT. Translating gives CASSLRQGSGTGELFF. The rearrangement links TRBV12-3 or TRBV12-4 to TRBJ2-2, with TRBD1 matching over 8 bases. V was clipped by 2 bases and J by 4 bases; unmatched bases: 6. This CDR3 spans 16 amino acids.

The gene calls are TRBV11-2 and TRBJ2-3; no reliable D call. This CDR3 has 16 residues. CDR1 SGHAT and CDR2 FQNNGV come from the germline V gene. Trimming removed 5 bases from V and 0 bases from J, with 15 bases in between. The CDR3 sequence is CASSGHAESSTDTQYF. CDR3 coding DNA: TGTGCCAGCAGCGGGCACGCGGAGTCAAGCACAGATACGCAGTATTTT.

This clonotype was observed at least ten times. The genes are TRBV12-3 or TRBV12-4 and TRBJ1-1; no clear D. With 5 bases removed from V and 3 bases from J, the gap between germline ends came to 10 bases. The CDR3 extends over 13 amino acids. CDR3 DNA: TGTGCCAGCAGTCCCCTGATGGACACTGAAGCTTTCTTT. Amino acid sequence: CASSPLMDTEAFF.

V and J are TRBV15 and TRBJ2-2; maybe TRBD1 (6 bases). The CDR3 is made up of 17 amino acids. Germline loops: CDR1 LNHNV, CDR2 YYDKDF (reference sequence). V was clipped by 0 bases and J by 0 bases, with 11 bases between them. CDR3 coding DNA: TGTGCCACCAGCAGAGATGAGGCAGGGGCGAACACCGGGGAGCTGTTTTTT. Protein: CATSRDEAGANTGELFF.

This clonotype was seen at least ten times. The genes are TRBV2 and TRBJ2-6; tentatively, D is TRBD1 or TRBD2 (5 bases each). The length of the CDR3 is 16 residues. Trimming left V 11 bases short and J 0 bases short, with 17 bases between. From germline, CDR1 is SNHLY and CDR2 FYNNEI. CDR3 coding DNA: TGTGCCGACCTGGGACCAGACGACTCTGGGGCCAACGTCCTGACTTTC. Translation: CADLGPDDSGANVLTF.

There are many counts of this clonotype. V gene TRBV3-1 combines with J gene TRBJ1-1; D might be TRBD1 (6 bases). In germline, CDR1 is LGHDT, CDR2 YNNKEL (reference sequence). This CDR3 is built from 14 residues. V gave up 1 base and J gave up 4 bases, with 10 bases separating them. The CDR3 bases are TGTGCCAGCAGCCAAGGACCAGGGGCCACTGAAGCTTTCTTT. Amino acid sequence: CASSQGPGATEAFF.

This clonotype has just a few counts. This chain joins TRBV11-2 and TRBJ1-5; the D gene is possibly TRBD1 (6 bases). CDR1 and CDR2 (germline): SGHAT, FQNNGV. This CDR3 contains 15 residues. V lost 0 bases, J lost 5 bases, and 11 bases lay in between. CDR3 coding DNA: TGTGCCAGCAGCTTAGACAGGGGTGCCCATCAGCCCCAGCATTTT. Encoded protein: CASSLDRGAHQPQHF.

This clonotype was seen repeatedly, ten times or more. This rearrangement joins TRBV11-2 to TRBJ1-3; no clear D gene. Germline CDR1 and CDR2: SGHAT and FQNNGV. CDR3 length equals 14 residues. V was trimmed by 0 bases and J by 2 bases, leaving 5 bases between them. Here the CDR3 reads CASSLDGAGNTIYF. CDR3 bases: TGTGCCAGCAGCTTAGACGGTGCTGGAAACACCATATATTTT.

This clonotype has a count of ten or more. This chain links TRBV24-1 with TRBJ2-2; 7 bases are a match to TRBD1. Germline CDR1 reads KGHDR; CDR2 reads SFDVKD. V shed 4 bases and J 7 bases; nucleotides not matched to a gene: 8. The CDR3 loop spans 15 amino acids. The CDR3 DNA reads TGTGCCACCAGTGACAGACAGGGAGTTGGCGGGGAGCTGTTTTTT. Protein sequence: CATSDRQGVGGELFF.

The chain links TRBV4-1 to TRBJ2-1; D not certain. CDR3 length equals 16 residues. Germline lookup yields CDR1 MGHRA and CDR2 YSYEKL. With 0 bases removed from V and 1 base from J, the gap between germline ends came to 10 bases. CDR3 DNA: TGCGCCAGCAGCCAAGAGGAAGACCTTTCCTACAATGAGCAGTTCTTC. The encoded protein is CASSQEEDLSYNEQFF.

This clonotype was counted a few times. The rearrangement joins TRBV7-3 to TRBJ2-6; maybe TRBD1 (6 bases). CDR1 is SGHTA and CDR2 is FQGTGA in the germline V gene. V gave up 4 bases and J gave up 0 bases, with 10 bases separating them. This CDR3 is built from 16 residues. CDR3 coding DNA: TGTGCCAGCAGCTACCCGGACAGCTCTGGGGCCAACGTCCTGACTTTC. The encoded protein is CASSYPDSSGANVLTF. The variable domain in full, with the rest retrieved from reference TRBV7-3 and TRBJ2-6, is GAGVSQTPSNKVTEKGKYVELRCDPISGHTALYWYRQSLGQGPEFLIYFQGTGAADDSGLPNDRFFAVRPEGSVSTLKIQRTERGDSAVYLCASSYPDSSGANVLTFGAGSRLTVL.

This sequence joins TRBV7-2 and TRBJ2-7, with TRBD2 identical over 10 bases. The CDR3 spans 14 residues. Trimming at V came to 5 bases and at J to 6 bases, leaving 7 bases not matched to a gene. Germline V CDR1 and CDR2: SGHTA, FQGNSA. This CDR3 is CASSALLAGCEQYF. CDR3 coding DNA: TGTGCCAGCAGCGCATTACTAGCGGGGTGCGAGCAGTACTTC.

J is TRBJ2-7 and V is TRBV18, with D perhaps matching TRBD2 (5 bases). The CDR3 runs 13 residues. The germline V gene encodes CDR1 KGHSH and CDR2 LQKENI. V dropped 0 bases and J dropped 7 bases, with 10 bases sitting between them. CDR3 sequence reads: CASSPPGVEEQYF. CDR3 sequence (DNA): TGTGCCAGCTCACCACCGGGAGTAGAGGAGCAGTACTTC. Full variable domain (rest looked up from reference TRBV18 and TRBJ2-7): NAGVMQNPRHLVRRRGQEARLRCSPMKGHSHVYWYRQLPEEGLKFMVYLQKENIIDESGMPKERFSAEFPKEGPSILRIQQVVRGDSAAYFCASSPPGVEEQYFGPGTRLTVT.

This clonotype was recorded many times. This chain connects TRBV20-1 to TRBJ2-7; the match to TRBD1 covers 9 bases. Unmatched junction bases numbered 6, after V lost 3 bases and J lost 3 bases. The CDR3 runs 14 residues. CDR1 is DFQATT, CDR2 SNEGSKA, per germline (reference sequence). The CDR3 sequence: CSARKGQGLYEQYF. The CDR3 DNA is TGCAGTGCTAGGAAGGGACAGGGCCTCTACGAGCAGTACTTC.

The chain is built from TRBV20-1 and TRBJ2-5; 13 bases agree with TRBD2. Germline CDR1 DFQATT, CDR2 SNEGSKA (reference sequence). The CDR3 consists of 16 residues. V gave up 0 bases and J gave up 2 bases; unmatched junction bases: 3. The CDR3 DNA reads as TGCAGTGCTAGAGATTTGGGACTAGCGGGACAAGAGACCCAGTACTTC. Its translation: CSARDLGLAGQETQYF.

DNA for the CDR3: TGTGCCAGCAGTTTTGAGGGTGCTGGGGCCAACGTCCTGACTTTC. This codes for CASSFEGAGANVLTF. The J gene is TRBJ2-6, the V gene TRBV28; possible D gene TRBD2, 5 bases. Germline V gene data show CDR1 as MDHEN and CDR2 as SYDVKM. The CDR3 contains 15 residues. V lost 3 bases and J 2 bases, leaving 8 bases between the germline ends.

The chain combines TRBV24-1 with TRBJ2-2, with D tentatively TRBD1 or TRBD2 (5 bases each). The CDR3 contains 17 residues. Trimming pared 2 bases from V and 7 bases from J, leaving 19 bases between. The germline V gene encodes CDR1 KGHDR and CDR2 SFDVKD. CDR3 in DNA: TGTGCCACCAGTGATTCCGCCGGGTCAGGGAGCTTCGGGGAGCTGTTTTTT. This sequence encodes CATSDSAGSGSFGELFF.

Only a few counts were recorded for this clonotype. The rearrangement joins TRBV20-1 to TRBJ2-7, with a tentative D call TRBD2 (5 bases). Germline values: CDR1 DFQATT, CDR2 SNEGSKA (reference sequence). CDR3 length: 13 amino acids. The V end was cut by 1 base, the J end by 3 bases, with 10 bases between. CDR3 sequence: CSARGSDDYEQYF. The CDR3 region has the DNA TGCAGTGCTAGAGGTAGCGATGACTACGAGCAGTACTTC.

This clonotype was observed a handful of times. CDR3 sequence (DNA): TGTGCCAGCAGTGAATATGGGGGCACTGAAGCTTTCTTT. This gives the protein CASSEYGGTEAFF. V and J are TRBV25-1 and TRBJ1-1; D is perhaps TRBD1 (5 bases). Germline CDR1 MGHDK, CDR2 SYGVNS. This CDR3 comprises 13 residues. V lost 0 bases to trimming and J lost 4 bases, with 6 bases between them.

This clonotype appeared a few times. A junction end diverges from the germline sequence, so it may reflect a read error. This chain connects TRBV6-1 to TRBJ2-2; the match to TRBD1 covers 7 bases. CDR1 is MNHNS, CDR2 SASEGT, per germline. The CDR3 is 15 residues long. CDR3 region: CASSVSRGSTGELFF. CDR3 sequence (DNA): TGCGCCAGCAGTGTGAGCAGGGGGTCCACCGGGGAGCTGTTTTTT.

This clonotype was recorded many times. The CDR3 loop is CATRPQGRYEQYF. The CDR3 nucleotides read TGTGCCACCCGACCCCAAGGGAGGTACGAGCAGTACTTC. The gene calls are TRBV10-3 and TRBJ2-7, with D perhaps matching TRBD2 (6 bases). The CDR3 runs to 13 residues. The V gene lost 10 bases and the J gene lost 4 bases, with 17 bases spanning the gap. Germline V CDR1 and CDR2: ENHRY, SYGVKD.